This T cell receptor beta chain appears in the sequencing data of a study of T cell repertoires in cytomegalovirus infection. Study-wide background: Carrying CMV and the relevant HLA type showed in public TCR beta signatures.

Whole-study findings and limits: Frequencies of public TCR beta families were cumulated, and this identified carriers of CMV plus the relevant HLA. Ex vivo responses were dominated by HLA-C-restricted CMV-specific TCR beta clonotypes.

A single record per CDR3 protein comes from TCRdb applying MiXCR to the reads. Counted here are approximately 250,000 distinct CDR3 sequences, about 12% occurring once; the ten biggest clones make up 1.5% to 2%. Ten or more counts support this clonotype. Its antigen remains unidentified. At one of its ends the junction is not consistent with the germline gene, which may arise from a read error. Sequenced sample: PBMCs. The receptor was derived from a human donor in good health (CMV status not recorded). Some clones in this sample may be carry-over from other donors' samples.

The CDR3 DNA reads as TGCATGTCAGGGACTACCTGGGACTATGGCTACACCTTC. Translating it yields CMSGTTWDYGYTF. The V gene is TRBV7-2, the J gene TRBJ1-2; TRBD1 is a possible D gene (5 bases). CDR3 size: 13 residues. Germline assignment: CDR1 SGHTA and CDR2 FQGNSA.